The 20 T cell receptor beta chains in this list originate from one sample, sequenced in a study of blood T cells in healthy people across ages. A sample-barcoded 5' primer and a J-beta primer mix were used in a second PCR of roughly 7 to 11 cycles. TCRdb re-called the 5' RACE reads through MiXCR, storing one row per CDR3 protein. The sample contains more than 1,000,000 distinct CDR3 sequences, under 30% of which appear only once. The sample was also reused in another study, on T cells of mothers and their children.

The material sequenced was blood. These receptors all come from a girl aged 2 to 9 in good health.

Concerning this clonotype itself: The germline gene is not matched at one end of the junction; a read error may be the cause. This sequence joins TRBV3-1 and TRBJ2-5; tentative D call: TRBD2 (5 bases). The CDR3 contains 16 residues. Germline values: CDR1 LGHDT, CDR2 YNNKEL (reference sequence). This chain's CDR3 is CASSQGGTRHQETQYF. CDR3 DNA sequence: TGTGCCAGCAGTCAAGGAGGTACTCGCCACCAAGAGACCCAGTACTTC.

The CDR3 reads CASSGSRDSYEQYF. The CDR3, as DNA: TGTGCCAGCAGCGGCAGCCGGGACAGTTACGAGCAGTACTTC. This rearrangement joins TRBV9 to TRBJ2-5; TRBD1 matches at 7 bases. The J call may be faulty, since TRBJ2-7 better matches the DNA end. The CDR3 has 14 residues. Germline-derived CDR1 and CDR2 are SGDLS and YYNGEE.

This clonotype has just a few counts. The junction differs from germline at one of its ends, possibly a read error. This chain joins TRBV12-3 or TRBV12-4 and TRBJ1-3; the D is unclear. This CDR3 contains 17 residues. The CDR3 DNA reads TGTGCCAGCAGTTTAGTGGGGAATCGAGTTTGGGGAAGCACCATATATTTT. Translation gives CASSLVGNRVWGSTIYF.

CDR3 DNA sequence: TGTGCCAGCAGCCAAGCGGACAACTCTGGAAACACCATATATTTT. It specifies CASSQADNSGNTIYF. This chain links TRBV3-1 with TRBJ1-3; D possibly corresponds to TRBD1 (5 bases). Trimming took 1 base from V and 0 from J, leaving 7 bases between them. This CDR3 has 15 amino acids. Looked up from germline, CDR1 is LGHDT and CDR2 is YNNKEL (reference sequence).

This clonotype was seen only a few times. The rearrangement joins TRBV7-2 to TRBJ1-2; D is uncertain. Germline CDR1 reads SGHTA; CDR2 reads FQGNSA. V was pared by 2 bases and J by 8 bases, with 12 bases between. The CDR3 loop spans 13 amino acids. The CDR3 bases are TGTGCCAGCAGCTTACCGAGTTTGGGCGGCTACACCTTC. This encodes CASSLPSLGGYTF. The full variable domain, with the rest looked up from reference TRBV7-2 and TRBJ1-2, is GAGVSQSPSNKVTEKGKDVELRCDPISGHTALYWYRQSLGQGLEFLIYFQGNSAPDKSGLPSDRFSAERTGGSVSTLTIQRTQQEDSAVYLCASSLPSLGGYTFGSGTRLTVV.

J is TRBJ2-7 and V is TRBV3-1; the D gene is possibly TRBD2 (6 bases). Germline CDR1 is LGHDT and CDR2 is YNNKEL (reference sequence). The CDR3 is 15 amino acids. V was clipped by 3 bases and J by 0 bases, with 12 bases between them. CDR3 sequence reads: CASSHLGGSSYEQYF. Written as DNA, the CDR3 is TGTGCCAGCAGCCACCTGGGAGGTTCCTCCTACGAGCAGTACTTC.

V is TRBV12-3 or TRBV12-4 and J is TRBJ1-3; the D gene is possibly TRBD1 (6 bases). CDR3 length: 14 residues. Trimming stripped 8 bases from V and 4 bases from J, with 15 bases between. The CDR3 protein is CASGPQGTGNTIYF. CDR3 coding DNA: TGTGCCAGCGGACCCCAGGGGACCGGAAACACCATATATTTT.

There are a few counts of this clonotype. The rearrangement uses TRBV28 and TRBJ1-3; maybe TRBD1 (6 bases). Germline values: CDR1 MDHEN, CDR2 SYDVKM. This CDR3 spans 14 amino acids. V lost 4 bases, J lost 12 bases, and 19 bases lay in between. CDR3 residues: CASSSTGARVFIYF. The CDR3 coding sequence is TGTGCCAGCAGTTCGACAGGAGCCAGGGTTTTCATATATTTT.

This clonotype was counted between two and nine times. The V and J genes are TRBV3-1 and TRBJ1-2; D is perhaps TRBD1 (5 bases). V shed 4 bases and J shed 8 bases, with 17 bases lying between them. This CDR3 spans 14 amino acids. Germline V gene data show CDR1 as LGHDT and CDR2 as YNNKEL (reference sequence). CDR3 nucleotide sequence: TGTGCCAGCAGCCTTTCCAGGGCTGAGGAGGGCTACACCTTC. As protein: CASSLSRAEEGYTF.

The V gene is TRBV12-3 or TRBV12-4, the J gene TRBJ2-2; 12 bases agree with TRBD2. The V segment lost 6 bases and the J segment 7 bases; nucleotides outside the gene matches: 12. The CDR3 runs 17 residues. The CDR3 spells CASSFRTSGDMDGELFF. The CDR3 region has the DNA TGTGCCAGCAGCTTTCGGACTAGCGGGGATATGGACGGGGAGCTGTTTTTT.

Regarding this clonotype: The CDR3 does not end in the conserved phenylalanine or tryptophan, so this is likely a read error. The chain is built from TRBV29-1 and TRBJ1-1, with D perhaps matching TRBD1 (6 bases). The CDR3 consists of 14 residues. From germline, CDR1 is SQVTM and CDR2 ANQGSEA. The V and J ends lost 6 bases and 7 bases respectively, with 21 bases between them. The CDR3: CSVRQDQYPREAFL. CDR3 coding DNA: TGCAGCGTCCGACAGGATCAATATCCCCGTGAAGCTTTCCTT.

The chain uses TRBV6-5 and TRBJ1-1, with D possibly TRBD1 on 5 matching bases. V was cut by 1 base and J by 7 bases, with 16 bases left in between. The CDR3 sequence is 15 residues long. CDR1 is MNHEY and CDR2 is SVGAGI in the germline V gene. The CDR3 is CASSYYPTATLEAFF. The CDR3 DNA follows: TGTGCCAGCAGTTACTATCCGACAGCAACCCTTGAAGCTTTCTTT.

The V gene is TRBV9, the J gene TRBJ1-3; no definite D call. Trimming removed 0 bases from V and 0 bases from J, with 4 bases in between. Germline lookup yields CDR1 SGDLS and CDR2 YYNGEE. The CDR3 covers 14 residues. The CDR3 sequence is CASSVELSGNTIYF. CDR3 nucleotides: TGTGCCAGCAGCGTAGAGCTCTCTGGAAACACCATATATTTT. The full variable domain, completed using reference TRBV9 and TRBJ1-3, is DSGVTQTPKHLITATGQRVTLRCSPRSGDLSVYWYQQSLDQGLQFLIQYYNGEERAKGNILERFSAQQFPDLHSELNLSSLELGDSALYFCASSVELSGNTIYFGEGSWLTVV.

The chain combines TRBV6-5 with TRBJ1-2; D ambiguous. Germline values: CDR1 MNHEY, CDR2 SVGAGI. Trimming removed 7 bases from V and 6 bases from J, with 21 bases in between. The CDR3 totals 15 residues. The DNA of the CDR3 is TGTGCCAGCACTCCAACCGCCGGGTCCCCTAATGGCTACACCTTC. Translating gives CASTPTAGSPNGYTF.

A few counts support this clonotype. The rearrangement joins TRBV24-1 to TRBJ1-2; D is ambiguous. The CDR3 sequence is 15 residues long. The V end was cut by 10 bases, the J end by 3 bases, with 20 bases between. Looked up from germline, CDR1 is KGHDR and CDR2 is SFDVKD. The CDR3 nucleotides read TGTGCCACGTCGGCAGGACCTTGGGCGGACTATGGCTACACCTTC. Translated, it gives CATSAGPWADYGYTF.

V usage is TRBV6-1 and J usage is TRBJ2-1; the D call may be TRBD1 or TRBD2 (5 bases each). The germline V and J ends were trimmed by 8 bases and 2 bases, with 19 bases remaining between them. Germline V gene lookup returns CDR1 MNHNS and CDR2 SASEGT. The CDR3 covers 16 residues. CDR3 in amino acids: CASGGFGDLTYNEQFF. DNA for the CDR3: TGTGCCAGCGGAGGATTTGGGGACCTAACCTACAATGAGCAGTTCTTC.

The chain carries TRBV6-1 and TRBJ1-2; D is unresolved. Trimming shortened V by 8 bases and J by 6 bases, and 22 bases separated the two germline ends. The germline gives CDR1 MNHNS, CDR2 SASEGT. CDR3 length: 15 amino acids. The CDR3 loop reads CASRRQRSLEDGYTF. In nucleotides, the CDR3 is TGTGCCAGCCGCCGTCAGAGGAGCTTAGAGGATGGCTACACCTTC.

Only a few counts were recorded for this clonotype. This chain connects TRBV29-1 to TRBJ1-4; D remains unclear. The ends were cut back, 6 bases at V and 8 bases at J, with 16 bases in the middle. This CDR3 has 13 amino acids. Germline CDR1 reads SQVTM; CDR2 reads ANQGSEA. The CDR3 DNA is TGCAGCGTCTACGGGCCCCTCGGAGAAAAACTGTTTTTT. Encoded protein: CSVYGPLGEKLFF.

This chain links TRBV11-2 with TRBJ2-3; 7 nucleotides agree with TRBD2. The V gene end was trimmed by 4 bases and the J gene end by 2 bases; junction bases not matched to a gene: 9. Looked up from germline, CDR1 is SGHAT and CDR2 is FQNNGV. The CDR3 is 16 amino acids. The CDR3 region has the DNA TGTGCCAGCAGCTCCCAAGGGGCGGGAGTCACAGATACGCAGTATTTT. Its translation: CASSSQGAGVTDTQYF. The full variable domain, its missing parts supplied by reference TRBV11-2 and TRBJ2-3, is EAGVAQSPRYKIIEKRQSVAFWCNPISGHATLYWYQQILGQGPKLLIQFQNNGVVDDSQLPKDRFSAERLKGVDSTLKIQPAKLEDSAVYLCASSSQGAGVTDTQYFGPGTRLTVL.

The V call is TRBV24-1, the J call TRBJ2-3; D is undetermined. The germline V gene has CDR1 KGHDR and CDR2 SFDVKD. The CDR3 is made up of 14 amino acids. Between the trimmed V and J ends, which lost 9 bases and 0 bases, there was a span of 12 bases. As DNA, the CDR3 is TGTGCCACCGCCTCGCGGAGTAGCACAGATACGCAGTATTTT. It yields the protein CATASRSSTDTQYF.